The 10 T cell receptor beta chains below come from one sample, sequenced in a study of neurological immune-mediated disorders. One entry per CDR3 protein results from TCRdb running MiXCR on the 5' RACE reads. The data hold some 29,000 distinct CDR3 sequences, with around 10% observed a single time. Sequencing was performed on PBMCs. The receptors shown here come from a woman aged 55-75 years in good health.

In this sample, this clonotype turned up many times. The chain has TRBV28 and TRBJ2-2; D may be TRBD2 (6 bases). Trimming pared 5 bases from V and 1 base from J, leaving 14 bases between. CDR3 size: 16 residues. CDR1 is MDHEN, CDR2 SYDVKM, per germline. For the CDR3, the DNA is TGTGCCAGCAGTCCCTATGGTAGCGGGAACACCGGGGAGCTGTTTTTT. Protein: CASSPYGSGNTGELFF.

This clonotype showed up many times. The chain has TRBV5-6 and TRBJ1-1; 11 positions agree with TRBD1. Per germline, CDR1 SGHDT and CDR2 YYEEEE. J gave up 1 base and V 4 bases, and 0 bases lay outside the gene matches. The CDR3 consists of 14 residues. The CDR3 region has the DNA TGTGCCAGCAGCGGGACAGGGGGGAACACTGAAGCTTTCTTT. Residues: CASSGTGGNTEAFF. Based on the CDR3 plus reference TRBV5-6 and TRBJ1-1, the full variable domain is DAGVTQSPTHLIKTRGQQVTLRCSPKSGHDTVSWYQQALGQGPQFIFQYYEEEERQRGNFPDRFSGHQFPNYSSELNVNALLLGDSALYLCASSGTGGNTEAFFGQGTRLTVV.

In its sample, this clonotype was seen many times. The V gene is TRBV28, the J gene TRBJ2-3; TRBD1 matches at 7 bases. The CDR3 loop spans 15 amino acids. With 5 bases clipped from V and 2 bases from J, the junction kept 7 bases outside the gene matches. Germline CDR1 reads MDHEN; CDR2 reads SYDVKM. The CDR3 region has the DNA TGTGCCAGCAGTCCACACAGGGGATACACAGATACGCAGTATTTT. Its translation is CASSPHRGYTDTQYF.

This clonotype was detected many times. The rearrangement joins TRBV6-5 to TRBJ1-6; the match to TRBD1 covers 8 bases. The CDR3 is 14 amino acids. V was clipped by 6 bases and J by 4 bases; unmatched bases: 2. Germline CDR1 reads MNHEY; CDR2 reads SVGAGI. CDR3 loop: CASSRDRYNSPLHF. CDR3 sequence (DNA): TGTGCCAGCAGCCGGGACAGGTATAATTCACCCCTCCACTTT.

This clonotype was counted at least ten times. The chain couples TRBV21-1 to TRBJ1-1; the table's D call TRBD1 went unverified against the DNA. TRBV21-1 has pseudogene status. The CDR3 is 10 amino acids. CDR3 sequence reads: CAEGGTEAFF. In DNA, the CDR3 is TGTGCCGAGGGGGGTACTGAAGCTTTCTTT.

This clonotype was seen many times. The rearrangement uses TRBV7-7 and TRBJ2-5; TRBD2 is a possible D gene (5 bases). This CDR3 comprises 14 residues. V was clipped by 4 bases and J by 2 bases, with 11 bases between them. Germline V gene sequence: CDR1 SSHAT, CDR2 FNYEAQ (reference sequence). In DNA, the CDR3 is TGTGCCAGCAGCTCTGGACTTGTTCAAGAGACCCAGTACTTC. Translation gives CASSSGLVQETQYF.

This clonotype showed up many times. V gene TRBV27 combines with J gene TRBJ1-2, with 10 nucleotides matching TRBD1. From germline, CDR1 is MNHEY and CDR2 SMNVEV (reference sequence). J was trimmed by 8 bases and V by 5 bases; bases with no gene match: 11. The CDR3 length is 15 residues. The CDR3 DNA sequence: TGTGCCAGCAGTACCCGGACAGGGGGGTCGGGAGGCTACACCTTC. The encoded protein is CASSTRTGGSGGYTF.

As regards this clonotype: One junction end disagrees with the germline gene, perhaps due to a read error. This chain uses TRBV28 with TRBJ2-6; D might be TRBD1 or TRBD2, each matching 5 bases. The germline gives CDR1 MDHEN, CDR2 SYDVKM. CDR3 length: 18 amino acids. The CDR3 coding sequence is TGTGCCAGCAGCCAAGTCGGGACGGCCATCTCTTGGGCCAACGTCCTGACTTTC. Encoded protein: CASSQVGTAISWANVLTF.

This clonotype was found many times. The chain recombines TRBV29-1 with TRBJ2-5, with D uncertain. This CDR3 has 15 amino acids. The V and J ends lost 7 bases and 2 bases respectively, with 20 bases between them. The V gene's germline CDR1 is SQVTM and CDR2 ANQGSEA. The CDR3 sequence: CSALPNDGRQETQYF. The CDR3 DNA reads as TGCAGCGCCCTGCCCAATGACGGACGTCAAGAGACCCAGTACTTC.

At least ten counts were recorded for this clonotype. This chain uses TRBV4-1 with TRBJ2-1; D is perhaps TRBD2 (5 bases). There are 17 residues in the CDR3. Germline V gene lookup returns CDR1 MGHRA and CDR2 YSYEKL. Trimming shortened V by 0 bases and J by 0 bases, and 12 bases separated the two germline ends. CDR3 protein: CASSQERTGSSYNEQFF. CDR3 in DNA: TGCGCCAGCAGCCAAGAACGAACGGGGAGCTCCTACAATGAGCAGTTCTTC.